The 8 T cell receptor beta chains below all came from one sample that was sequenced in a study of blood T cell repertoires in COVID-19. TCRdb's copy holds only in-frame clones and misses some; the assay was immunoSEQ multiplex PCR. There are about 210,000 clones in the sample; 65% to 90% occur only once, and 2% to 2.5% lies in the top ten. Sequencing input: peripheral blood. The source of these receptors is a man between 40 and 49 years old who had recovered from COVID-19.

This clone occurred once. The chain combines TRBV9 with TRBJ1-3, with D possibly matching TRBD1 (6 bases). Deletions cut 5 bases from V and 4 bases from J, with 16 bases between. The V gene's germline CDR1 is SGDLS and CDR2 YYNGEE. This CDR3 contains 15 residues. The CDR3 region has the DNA TGTGCCAGCAGGAGGGAGACAGGTTCGGGAAACACCATATATTTT. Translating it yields CASRRETGSGNTIYF.

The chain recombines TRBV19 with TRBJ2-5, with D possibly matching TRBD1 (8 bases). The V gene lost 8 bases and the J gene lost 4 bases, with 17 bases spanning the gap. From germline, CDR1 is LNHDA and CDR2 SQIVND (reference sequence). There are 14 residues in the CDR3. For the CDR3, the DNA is TGTGCCAGTGCCCGACAGGGGAGGGGAGAGACCCAGTACTTC. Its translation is CASARQGRGETQYF.

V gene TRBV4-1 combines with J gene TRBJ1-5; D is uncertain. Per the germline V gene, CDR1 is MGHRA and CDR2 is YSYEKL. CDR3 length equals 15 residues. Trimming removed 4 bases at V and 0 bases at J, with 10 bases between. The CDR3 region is CASSPTVISNQPQHF. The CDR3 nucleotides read TGCGCCAGCAGCCCAACTGTCATTAGCAATCAGCCCCAGCATTTT.

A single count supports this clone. The CDR3: CASSLGDYSNQPQHF. Written as DNA, the CDR3 is TGTGCCAGCAGCTTAGGAGACTATAGCAATCAGCCCCAGCATTTT. V is TRBV5-5 and J is TRBJ1-5; no clear D. Germline loops: CDR1 SGHKS, CDR2 YYEKEE (reference sequence). The V gene lost 2 bases and the J gene lost 0 bases, with 9 bases spanning the gap. This CDR3 region has 15 residues.

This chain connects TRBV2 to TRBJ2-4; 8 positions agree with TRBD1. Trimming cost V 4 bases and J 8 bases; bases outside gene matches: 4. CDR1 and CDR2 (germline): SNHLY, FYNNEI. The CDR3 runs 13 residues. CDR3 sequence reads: CASSGQGIDIQYF. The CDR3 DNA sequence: TGTGCCAGCAGTGGACAGGGGATAGACATTCAGTACTTC.

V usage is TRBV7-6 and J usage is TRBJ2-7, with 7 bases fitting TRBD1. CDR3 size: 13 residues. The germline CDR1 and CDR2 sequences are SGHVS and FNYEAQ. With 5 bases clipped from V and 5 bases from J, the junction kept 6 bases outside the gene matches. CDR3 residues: CASSPGQVDEQYF. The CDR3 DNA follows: TGTGCCAGCAGCCCAGGACAGGTAGACGAGCAGTACTTC.

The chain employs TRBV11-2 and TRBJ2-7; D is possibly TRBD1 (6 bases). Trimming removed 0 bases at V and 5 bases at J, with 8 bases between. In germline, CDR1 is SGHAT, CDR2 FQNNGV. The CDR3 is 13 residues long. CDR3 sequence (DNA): TGTGCCAGCAGCTTAGAAGCAGGGGACGAGCAGTACTTC. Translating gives CASSLEAGDEQYF. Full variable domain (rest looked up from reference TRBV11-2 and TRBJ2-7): EAGVAQSPRYKIIEKRQSVAFWCNPISGHATLYWYQQILGQGPKLLIQFQNNGVVDDSQLPKDRFSAERLKGVDSTLKIQPAKLEDSAVYLCASSLEAGDEQYFGPGTRLTVT.

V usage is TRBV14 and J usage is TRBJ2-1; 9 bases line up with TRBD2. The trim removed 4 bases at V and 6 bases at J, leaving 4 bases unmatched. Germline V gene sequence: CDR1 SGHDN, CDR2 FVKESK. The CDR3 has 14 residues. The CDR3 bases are TGTGCCAGCAGCCCTCTAGCGGGGCCCAATGAGCAGTTCTTC. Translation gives CASSPLAGPNEQFF.